This TCR beta chain was profiled in a study of CD8 T cells in ankylosing spondylitis. The CDR3 contains 21 residues. The trim removed 0 bases at V and 6 bases at J, leaving 18 bases unmatched. Germline loops: CDR1 MNHEY, CDR2 SVGEGT. In this sample, this clonotype turned up many times. The antigen is not known. TCRdb fed the 5' RACE reads into MiXCR, producing one record per CDR3 protein. The repertoire holds about 330,000 distinct CDR3 sequences, around 7.6% seen once, with roughly 15% in the top ten. Whole-study results and caveats: Among TCR beta sequences, a motif of under ten highly homologous variants appeared characteristic of ankylosing spondylitis blood. Reportedly, significant enrichment of disease-linked clones occurred in matched ankylosing spondylitis synovial fluid.

The receptor was isolated from a male donor with ankylosing spondylitis. The J gene is TRBJ2-1, the V gene TRBV6-2 or TRBV6-3, with 12 bases fitting TRBD2. The sequenced sample was blood, either unsorted or a sorted T cell fraction (not recorded which). CDR3 nucleotides: TGTGCCAGCAGTTACTCGAATCCCAGACTAGCGGGAGCTCCACCTCCCAATGAGCAGTTCTTC. It specifies CASSYSNPRLAGAPPPNEQFF.